The 8 T cell receptor beta chains below were found in one sample sequenced in a study of control samples from healthy donors and cancer patients. Libraries were prepared by immunoSEQ multiplex PCR; TCRdb keeps only in-frame clonotypes and omits some of them. The data show tens of thousands of clones, more than 75% seen once. Sample: PBMCs. All receptors come from a woman aged 55-69 years with head and neck cancer.

The J gene is TRBJ2-1, the V gene TRBV28; D gene uncertain. Trimming removed 1 base from V and 5 bases from J, with 9 bases in between. Germline CDR1 MDHEN, CDR2 SYDVKM. The CDR3 spans 14 residues. The DNA of the CDR3 is TGTGCCAGCAGTTTATCATCCAGAAACAATGAGCAGTTCTTC. Translating gives CASSLSSRNNEQFF.

The gene calls are TRBV12-3 or TRBV12-4 and TRBJ1-5; D gene uncertain. There are 12 residues in the CDR3. V dropped 3 bases and J dropped 6 bases, with 6 bases sitting between them. The CDR3 here is CASSFVSQPQHF. The DNA for the CDR3 is TGTGCCAGCAGTTTTGTTAGTCAGCCCCAGCATTTT.

V gene TRBV9 combines with J gene TRBJ2-6; 9 positions agree with TRBD1. This CDR3 has 17 residues. Trimming cost V 0 bases and J 0 bases; bases outside gene matches: 1. Germline V CDR1 and CDR2: SGDLS, YYNGEE. The CDR3 protein is CASSVGTGVSGANVLTF. In nucleotides, the CDR3 is TGTGCCAGCAGCGTAGGGACAGGGGTCTCTGGGGCCAACGTCCTGACTTTC.

J is TRBJ2-1 and V is TRBV28, with 10 bases identical to TRBD1. The CDR3 sequence is 15 residues long. V shed 7 bases and J 9 bases; nucleotides not matched to a gene: 12. Per the germline V gene, CDR1 is MDHEN and CDR2 is SYDVKM. CDR3 DNA: TGTGCCAGCACGGCCCCGGGACAGGGGCGGGGTGAGCAGTTCTTC. Residues: CASTAPGQGRGEQFF.

This chain uses TRBV5-1 with TRBJ1-4; 7 nucleotides match TRBD1. The CDR3 contains 14 residues. Germline V gene sequence: CDR1 SGHRS, CDR2 YFSETQ. Unmatched junction bases numbered 3, after V lost 4 bases and J lost 3 bases. The CDR3 nucleotides are TGCGCCAGCAGCCTAGGGGGCTCTAATGAAAAACTGTTTTTT. Translating gives CASSLGGSNEKLFF.

The gene calls are TRBV7-9 and TRBJ2-7, with D possibly being TRBD1 or TRBD2 (5 bases each). This CDR3 spans 14 amino acids. The ends were cut back, 1 base at V and 3 bases at J, with 10 bases in the middle. Looked up from germline, CDR1 is SEHNR and CDR2 is FQNEAQ (reference sequence). The CDR3 DNA is TGTGCCAGCAGCTTAGACGGGGCCTACTACGAGCAGTACTTC. As protein: CASSLDGAYYEQYF.

This clone was counted once. This rearrangement joins TRBV5-1 to TRBJ1-6, with 9 bases matching TRBD1. After removal of 4 bases from V and 14 bases from J, the junction contained 13 bases not matched to a gene. The germline V gene encodes CDR1 SGHRS and CDR2 YFSETQ. The CDR3 is 15 amino acids. The CDR3 DNA reads as TGCGCCAGCAGCCCCAGTTCGGACAGGGGTCTATCCCTCCACTTT. Translation gives CASSPSSDRGLSLHF.

This clone was seen more than once but under ten times. The V gene is TRBV3-1 (or the pseudogene TRBV3-2), the J gene TRBJ2-6, with D maybe TRBD1 (5 bases). The CDR3 sequence is 15 residues long. The germline V gene has CDR1 LGHDT and CDR2 YNNKEL (reference sequence). V lost 4 bases and J 4 bases, leaving 11 bases between the germline ends. For the CDR3, the DNA is TGTGCCAGCAGCCTTGGGGCGCGGGGGGCCAACGTCCTGACTTTC. It specifies CASSLGARGANVLTF.